Listed here is a single T cell receptor beta chain. The data originate from a study of blood T cell dynamics during melanoma immunotherapy. Time point described: pre-treatment baseline. DNA loading was fixed at about 360 ng for all bulk PBMC samples. Profiling relied on immunoSEQ multiplex PCR, and the TCRdb table lists in-frame clones only, not all of them. The data contain around 15,000 clones, around 85% of them singletons. Germline lookup yields CDR1 SGHRS and CDR2 YFSETQ. The length of the CDR3 is 15 residues. Trimming cost V 9 bases and J 0 bases; bases outside gene matches: 7. This chain uses TRBV5-1 with TRBJ2-2, with TRBD1 identical over 8 bases. The sequence came from a human donor with melanoma. The sample was blood, taken from a patient treated with checkpoint blockade. CDR3 loop: CATKTGVTNTGELFF. CDR3 sequence (DNA): TGCGCCACCAAGACAGGGGTGACGAACACCGGGGAGCTGTTTTTT.